The clone carrying this TCR beta chain was counted many times. Its target is unknown. Overnight CMV lysate stimulation of fresh PBMCs defined donor CMV status by CD4+ IFNgamma. The source of the sample is a study of naive and memory T cell subsets. Notes on the study in general: Activation and differentiation may alter RNA-based TCR counts. In naive cells, over 90% of TCR sequences were seen only once.

Deletions cut 7 bases from V and 0 bases from J, with 8 bases between. The V gene's germline CDR1 is MNHNS and CDR2 SASEGT. The CDR3 sequence is 13 residues long. Two oligonucleotides, mixed equimolar, formed the beta constant-region primer covering TRBC1 and TRBC2. Ligated cDNA was amplified by four rounds of PCR with nested alpha and beta constant-region primers and SP2. TCRdb re-derived calls from the UMI-ligation and nested PCR reads in MiXCR, one entry per CDR3 protein. Among under 35,000 distinct CDR3 sequences listed, 15% to 20% were seen once. Sequencing was carried out using effector memory CD4+ T cells from blood. The subset here: effector memory, CD45RA- CD27-. The chain has TRBV6-1 and TRBJ2-3, with D unresolved. The source of this sequence is a human donor in good health. The chain's CDR3 is CASIQVSTDTQYF. The CDR3 DNA follows: TGTGCCAGCATCCAAGTTAGCACAGATACGCAGTATTTT.